Described below is a single T cell receptor beta chain sequence and its context. The CDR3 is 11 residues long. Trimming cost V 2 bases and J 9 bases, with 10 bases left between them. The germline gives CDR1 GTSNPN, CDR2 SVGIG (reference sequence). The data were produced by immunoSEQ multiplex PCR, yet TCRdb's version contains in-frame clones alone and is incomplete. The sample comprises approximately 360,000 clones, roughly 90% of which are singletons, and roughly 1.2% rests with the top ten. The data belong to a study of blood T cell repertoires in COVID-19. In the study overall: Sources were T cells, B-cell-depleted T cells, or PBMCs; the material itself was cDNA or gDNA.

The genes are TRBV30 and TRBJ1-2; maybe TRBD1 (5 bases). The sequence was collected from a man aged 35 to 55 with acute or convalescent COVID-19. The material sequenced was peripheral blood. The CDR3 DNA follows: TGTGCCTGGAGTCGGGACTGGAGCTACACCTTC. It encodes CAWSRDWSYTF. Full variable domain (missing parts from reference TRBV30 and TRBJ1-2): SQTIHQWPATLVQPVGSPLSLECTVEGTSNPNLYWYRQAAGRGLQLLFYSVGIGQISSEVPQNLSASRPQDRQFILSSKKLLLSDSGFYLCAWSRDWSYTFGSGTRLTVV.